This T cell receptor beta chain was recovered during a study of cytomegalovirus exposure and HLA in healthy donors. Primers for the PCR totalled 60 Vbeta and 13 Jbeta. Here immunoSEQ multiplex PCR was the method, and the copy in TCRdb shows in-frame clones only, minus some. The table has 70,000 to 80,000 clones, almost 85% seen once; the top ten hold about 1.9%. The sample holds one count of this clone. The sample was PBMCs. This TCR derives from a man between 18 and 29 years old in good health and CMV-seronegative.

The CDR3 protein is CASSPEGTGELFF. As DNA, the CDR3 is TGTGCCAGCAGCCCGGAGGGGACCGGGGAGCTGTTTTTT. The rearrangement uses TRBV7-2 and TRBJ2-2; D perhaps matches TRBD2 (6 bases). Trimming pared 5 bases from V and 5 bases from J, leaving 9 bases between. Germline CDR1 SGHTA, CDR2 FQGNSA. This CDR3 contains 13 residues.